These 14 T cell receptor beta chains were sequenced from one sample in a study of cytomegalovirus exposure and HLA in healthy donors. PCR employed 60 Vbeta and 13 Jbeta primers. Clones were read by immunoSEQ multiplex PCR, and TCRdb kept only the in-frame ones, dropping some. The table has around 140,000 clones, 66% seen once. What was sequenced was PBMCs. The receptors here all came from a woman between 55 and 75 years old in good health and CMV-seronegative.

The chain is built from TRBV18 and TRBJ2-3, with 9 bases identical to TRBD1. V trimming: 3 bases; J trimming: 2 bases; junction bases outside the gene matches: 6. CDR3 length equals 16 residues. Germline V gives CDR1 KGHSH, CDR2 LQKENI. The CDR3 sequence is CASSPGTGTTTDTQYF. For the CDR3, the DNA is TGTGCCAGCTCACCGGGGACAGGGACCACCACAGATACGCAGTATTTT.

The rearrangement links TRBV2 to TRBJ2-3, with 11 bases that match TRBD1. The CDR3 is 15 amino acids. The germline CDR1 and CDR2 sequences are SNHLY and FYNNEI. Unmatched junction bases numbered 6, after V lost 4 bases and J lost 6 bases. DNA for the CDR3: TGTGCCAGCAGTGGGGGACAGGGGGTTCTGGATACGCAGTATTTT. Translated: CASSGGQGVLDTQYF.

The gene calls are TRBV4-3 and TRBJ1-1, with D tentatively TRBD1 (6 bases). Trimming left V 4 bases short and J 1 base short, with 16 bases between. CDR1 and CDR2 (germline): LGHNA, YSLEER. The CDR3 spans 16 residues. Here the CDR3 reads CASSPSQGFGNTEAFF. The CDR3, as DNA: TGCGCCAGCAGCCCATCACAGGGTTTCGGGAACACTGAAGCTTTCTTT.

This chain joins TRBV9 and TRBJ1-1; 7 bases align to TRBD1. Germline V gene data show CDR1 as SGDLS and CDR2 as YYNGEE. CDR3 length equals 14 residues. The trim removed 3 bases at V and 5 bases at J, leaving 7 bases unmatched. The CDR3: CASSATPGGTEAFF. The CDR3 DNA reads as TGTGCCAGCAGCGCGACCCCAGGGGGAACTGAAGCTTTCTTT.

This rearrangement joins TRBV19 to TRBJ1-6, with 8 nucleotides matching TRBD1. There are 16 residues in the CDR3. Germline assignment: CDR1 LNHDA and CDR2 SQIVND (reference sequence). Unmatched junction bases numbered 4, after V lost 6 bases and J lost 0 bases. In DNA form, the CDR3 reads TGTGCCAGTAGGATTACAGGGGGCTCCTATAATTCACCCCTCCACTTT. It yields the protein CASRITGGSYNSPLHF.

The chain employs TRBV4-3 and TRBJ2-2, with a weak D call TRBD1 (7 bases). The CDR3 is made up of 16 amino acids. Germline assignment: CDR1 LGHNA and CDR2 YSLEER. Between the trimmed V and J ends, which lost 4 bases and 0 bases, there was a span of 12 bases. CDR3 bases: TGCGCCAGCAGCCCCAGCAGGGGGGCGAACACCGGGGAGCTGTTTTTT. Translating it yields CASSPSRGANTGELFF.

The genes are TRBV27 and TRBJ2-7; unclear D gene. Trimming pared 6 bases from V and 2 bases from J, leaving 8 bases between. Per germline, CDR1 MNHEY and CDR2 SMNVEV (reference sequence). The CDR3 totals 12 residues. The DNA of the CDR3 is TGTGCCAGCAGGGGCAGTGCCTACGAGCAGTACTTC. Its translation is CASRGSAYEQYF.

The sample holds a few counts of this clone. V is TRBV9 and J is TRBJ2-7; 9 bases align to TRBD1. The junction had 5 bases not matched to a gene; V was cut back by 0 bases and J by 4 bases. CDR1 SGDLS and CDR2 YYNGEE come from the germline V gene. The CDR3 is made up of 15 amino acids. CDR3 amino acids: CASSVEGQGSYEQYF. The CDR3 region has the DNA TGTGCCAGCAGCGTAGAGGGACAGGGTAGTTACGAGCAGTACTTC.

This chain uses TRBV5-6 with TRBJ2-1; 7 positions match TRBD2. The CDR3 is made up of 14 amino acids. The V gene end was trimmed by 4 bases and the J gene end by 7 bases; junction bases not matched to a gene: 8. Germline lookup yields CDR1 SGHDT and CDR2 YYEEEE. The CDR3 coding sequence is TGTGCCAGCAGCCTGGGAGGGCGGGGAAATGAGCAGTTCTTC. It is translated as CASSLGGRGNEQFF. Full variable domain (outside the CDR3, taken from reference TRBV5-6 and TRBJ2-1): DAGVTQSPTHLIKTRGQQVTLRCSPKSGHDTVSWYQQALGQGPQFIFQYYEEEERQRGNFPDRFSGHQFPNYSSELNVNALLLGDSALYLCASSLGGRGNEQFFGPGTRLTVL.

This sequence joins TRBV7-6 and TRBJ2-2; 7 bases are a match to TRBD1. The CDR3 covers 15 residues. V dropped 6 bases and J dropped 3; count of bases not matched to a gene: 7. CDR1 SGHVS and CDR2 FNYEAQ come from the germline V gene. This CDR3 reads CASREYRGDTGELFF. The CDR3, as DNA: TGTGCCAGCAGGGAATACAGGGGAGACACCGGGGAGCTGTTTTTT.

This clone has a single count. V is TRBV4-3 and J is TRBJ2-5, with D perhaps matching TRBD2 (5 bases). Germline-derived CDR1 and CDR2 are LGHNA and YSLEER. This CDR3 has 14 residues. V lost 4 bases and J 5 bases, leaving 14 bases between the germline ends. The CDR3 spells CASSRDTRGETQYF. The CDR3, as DNA: TGCGCCAGCAGCCGAGATACCCGAGGGGAGACCCAGTACTTC.

V is TRBV6-5 and J is TRBJ1-2; 7 bases map to TRBD1. Germline trimming cut 4 bases from V and 3 bases from J; bases unmatched to any gene: 8. CDR1 is MNHEY and CDR2 is SVGAGI in the germline V gene. The CDR3 length is 15 residues. CDR3 protein: CASSSPRQGDYGYTF. In DNA form, the CDR3 reads TGTGCCAGCAGTTCACCCCGACAGGGTGACTATGGCTACACCTTC.

The chain is built from TRBV5-4 and TRBJ2-1; TRBD2 matches 8 bases. The CDR3 is made up of 14 amino acids. CDR1 and CDR2 from the germline V gene are SGHNT and YYREEE (reference sequence). V gave up 1 base and J gave up 10 bases; unmatched junction bases: 7. The CDR3 nucleotides are TGTGCCAGCAGCTTGTATAGCGGGATGGGGGAGCAGTTCTTC. It is translated as CASSLYSGMGEQFF.

This sequence joins TRBV20-1 and TRBJ2-7; D unresolved. Trimming left V 0 bases short and J 7 bases short, with 7 bases between. Germline CDR1 reads DFQATT; CDR2 reads SNEGSKA (reference sequence). The CDR3 has 11 residues. CDR3 sequence: CSARDVREQYF. CDR3 nucleotide sequence: TGCAGTGCTAGAGATGTCCGGGAGCAGTACTTC.